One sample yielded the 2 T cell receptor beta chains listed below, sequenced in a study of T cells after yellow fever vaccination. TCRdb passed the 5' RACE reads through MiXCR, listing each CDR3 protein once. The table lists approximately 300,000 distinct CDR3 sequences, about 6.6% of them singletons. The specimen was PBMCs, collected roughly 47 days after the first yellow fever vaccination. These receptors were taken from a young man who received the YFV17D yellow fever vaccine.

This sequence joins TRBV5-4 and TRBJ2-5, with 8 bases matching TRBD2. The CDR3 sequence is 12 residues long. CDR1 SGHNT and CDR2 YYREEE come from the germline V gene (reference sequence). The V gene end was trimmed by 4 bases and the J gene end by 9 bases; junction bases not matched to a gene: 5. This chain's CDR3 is CASSRGGVAQYF. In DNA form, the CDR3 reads TGTGCCAGCAGCCGGGGGGGCGTGGCCCAGTACTTC.

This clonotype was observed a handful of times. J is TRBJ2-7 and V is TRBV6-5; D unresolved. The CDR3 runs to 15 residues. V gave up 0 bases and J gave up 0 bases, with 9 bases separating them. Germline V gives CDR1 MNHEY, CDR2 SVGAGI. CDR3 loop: CASSYSKAGSYEQYF. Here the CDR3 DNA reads TGTGCCAGCAGTTACTCGAAGGCAGGCTCCTACGAGCAGTACTTC.